The 13 T cell receptor beta chains below all came from one sample that was sequenced in a study of T cell changes during pregnancy in multiple sclerosis. The table came from immunoSEQ multiplex PCR; TCRdb's copy has only in-frame clones and leaves some out. The repertoire consists of 65,000 to 75,000 clones, with roughly 92% occurring once and the leading ten covering under 1.5%. Material: peripheral blood, obtained in the second trimester of pregnancy. These receptors were obtained from a female donor with multiple sclerosis, enrolled in a pregnancy study.

This clone was detected only once. Here the CDR3 reads CAISGGQGSDNQPQHF. CDR3 DNA: TGTGCCATCAGTGGAGGACAGGGTAGTGACAATCAGCCCCAGCATTTT. The chain carries TRBV10-3 and TRBJ1-5; the match to TRBD1 covers 8 bases. CDR3 length equals 16 residues. J was trimmed by 3 bases and V by 4 bases; bases with no gene match: 8. Germline lookup yields CDR1 ENHRY and CDR2 SYGVKD.

The CDR3 nucleotides read TGTGCCAGCAGTTACTCGAGAAACACTGAAGCTTTCTTT. It codes for CASSYSRNTEAFF. V is TRBV6-5 and J is TRBJ1-1; D gene ambiguous. Per the germline V gene, CDR1 is MNHEY and CDR2 is SVGAGI. This CDR3 contains 13 residues. V gave up 0 bases and J gave up 2 bases, with 4 bases separating them.

The CDR3 DNA reads as TGTGCCAGCAGTCAGGGATTTGGGATATCCTACGAGCAGTACTTC. This encodes CASSQGFGISYEQYF. The gene calls are TRBV6-5 and TRBJ2-7, with a weak D call TRBD1 (5 bases). CDR1 and CDR2 from the germline V gene are MNHEY and SVGAGI. Between the trimmed V and J ends, which lost 5 bases and 1 base, there was a span of 15 bases. The CDR3 length is 15 residues.

V and J are TRBV18 and TRBJ2-1, with a possible D match to TRBD2 (5 bases). The CDR3 has 16 residues. V was cut by 3 bases and J by 6 bases, with 18 bases left in between. Germline V CDR1 and CDR2: KGHSH, LQKENI. Here the CDR3 reads CASSPTSPRRGNEQFF. The CDR3, as DNA: TGTGCCAGCTCACCCACTAGTCCTAGGAGAGGCAATGAGCAGTTCTTC.

The chain carries TRBV2 and TRBJ1-1, with TRBD1 matching over 7 bases. The germline V gene encodes CDR1 SNHLY and CDR2 FYNNEI. The V and J ends lost 6 bases and 9 bases, in that order; junction bases with no gene match: 10. The CDR3 runs 13 residues. The CDR3, as DNA: TGTGCCAGCAGGGGGAACAACAGGGGCCAAGCTTTCTTT. Translated, it gives CASRGNNRGQAFF.

CDR3 protein: CASSAWRAGATNEKLFF. CDR3 coding DNA: TGTGCCAGCAGTGCATGGAGGGCTGGCGCAACTAATGAAAAACTGTTTTTT. V is TRBV2 and J is TRBJ1-4; D gene unclear. The germline CDR1 and CDR2 sequences are SNHLY and FYNNEI. The CDR3 has 17 residues. Between the trimmed V and J ends, which lost 4 bases and 0 bases, there was a span of 15 bases.

This chain joins TRBV4-1 and TRBJ1-2; D perhaps matches TRBD1 (5 bases). Germline V lookup: CDR1 MGHRA, CDR2 YSYEKL. Trimming took 1 base from V and 3 from J, leaving 15 bases between them. The CDR3 loop spans 16 amino acids. The CDR3 coding sequence is TGCGCCAGCAGCCAAGTTCTATTCCAGGGCGACTATGGCTACACCTTC. This sequence encodes CASSQVLFQGDYGYTF.

This sequence joins TRBV27 and TRBJ1-1, with D possibly TRBD1 on 5 matching bases. CDR1 and CDR2 from the germline V gene are MNHEY and SMNVEV (reference sequence). The CDR3 runs 16 residues. The V gene lost 2 bases and the J gene lost 5 bases, with 18 bases spanning the gap. The DNA of the CDR3 is TGTGCCAGCAGTTTAACCGGGGGGATCGTTGATACTGAAGCTTTCTTT. The encoded protein is CASSLTGGIVDTEAFF.

This clone has a single count. V gene TRBV5-1 combines with J gene TRBJ1-2; D is undetermined. The CDR3 is 14 amino acids. The germline CDR1 and CDR2 sequences are SGHRS and YFSETQ. With 0 bases removed from V and 2 bases from J, the gap between germline ends came to 8 bases. CDR3 sequence (DNA): TGCGCCAGCAGCTTGGGGAGGGAAAACTATGGCTACACCTTC. Amino acids: CASSLGRENYGYTF. The full variable domain, in which reference TRBV5-1 and TRBJ1-2 provide the parts outside the CDR3, is KAGVTQTPRYLIKTRGQQVTLSCSPISGHRSVSWYQQTPGQGLQFLFEYFSETQRNKGNFPGRFSGRQFSNSRSEMNVSTLELGDSALYLCASSLGRENYGYTFGSGTRLTVV.

The chain carries TRBV9 and TRBJ2-7, with 16 bases matching TRBD2. The V and J ends lost 3 bases and 6 bases, in that order; junction bases with no gene match: 9. Germline CDR1 is SGDLS and CDR2 is YYNGEE. The CDR3 is 17 residues long. This CDR3 is CASSAGLAGGMLAEQYF. As DNA, the CDR3 is TGTGCCAGCAGCGCGGGACTAGCGGGGGGGATGTTGGCCGAGCAGTACTTC.

The chain links TRBV15 to TRBJ2-5; 7 positions match TRBD1. V gave up 0 bases and J gave up 4 bases; unmatched junction bases: 5. There are 15 residues in the CDR3. CDR1 is LNHNV and CDR2 is YYDKDF in the germline V gene (reference sequence). Written as DNA, the CDR3 is TGTGCCACCAGCAGAGATGTAACAGGGGCAGAGACCCAGTACTTC. It encodes CATSRDVTGAETQYF.

This sequence joins TRBV7-2 and TRBJ2-3; possible D gene TRBD1, 5 bases. Per germline, CDR1 SGHTA and CDR2 FQGNSA. The CDR3 loop spans 15 amino acids. V was cut by 1 base and J by 1 base, with 9 bases left in between. CDR3 residues: CASSLVGRGTDTQYF. Here the CDR3 DNA reads TGTGCCAGCAGCTTAGTAGGCAGGGGCACAGATACGCAGTATTTT.

The rearrangement joins TRBV30 to TRBJ2-2; D uncertain. CDR1 and CDR2 from the germline V gene are GTSNPN and SVGIG (reference sequence). Deletions cut 5 bases from V and 4 bases from J, with 8 bases between. The CDR3 spans 12 residues. The CDR3 protein is CAWSYSTGELFF. The CDR3 region has the DNA TGTGCCTGGTCCTACAGCACCGGGGAGCTGTTTTTT.